This TCR beta chain was found in a study of OX40 agonist ivuxolimab in advanced cancers. Study-wide results and caveats: Clonal expansion in partial responders at 0.1-3.0 mg/kg ranked among the lowest.

V lost 6 bases and J 5 bases, leaving 16 bases between the germline ends. Germline values: CDR1 KGHSH, CDR2 LQKENI. The CDR3 is 14 residues long. Remarks on this clone: Its antigen is undetermined.

The data were produced by immunoSEQ multiplex PCR, yet TCRdb's version contains in-frame clones alone and is incomplete. The table has tens of thousands of clones, roughly nine tenths seen once. This TCR was sampled from an adult with an advanced solid tumor such as melanoma, head and neck, liver or kidney cancer. The rearrangement joins TRBV18 to TRBJ2-5; D is possibly TRBD2 (6 bases). The sequences come from CD4+ or CD8+ T cells sorted from blood, collected in a trial of the OX40 agonist ivuxolimab. CDR3 in amino acids: CASSPRGPGETQYF. The CDR3 DNA sequence: TGTGCCAGCTCTCCGCGGGGCCCTGGGGAGACCCAGTACTTC.